This T cell receptor beta chain was identified in a study of neurological immune-mediated disorders. Study conclusions and caveats: Private repertoires in all groups were suggested by the absence of shared CDR3 amino acid sequences among expanded clones across subjects.

The CDR3 contains 12 residues. Germline CDR1 is ENHRY and CDR2 is SYGVKD. V lost 8 bases and J 3 bases, leaving 11 bases between the germline ends. As for time point: longitudinal time-point 3. Libraries used 2 million unsorted PBMCs kept frozen in RNAlater. The cDNA came from 5'RACE with 10-nucleotide random UMIs. In TCRdb, the 5' RACE reads were re-called with MiXCR into one record per CDR3 protein. The sample records more than 100,000 distinct CDR3 sequences, roughly 10% being singletons. This clonotype was seen many times. Its antigen is as yet unknown. This receptor was obtained from a female donor with HTLV-1-associated myelopathy (HAM/TSP). V usage is TRBV10-3 and J usage is TRBJ2-7; D could derive from TRBD1 or TRBD2 (5 bases each). Sequencing was done on a sample of PBMCs. This CDR3 is CAILGDDYEQYF. CDR3 nucleotide sequence: TGTGCCATCCTCGGGGACGACTACGAGCAGTACTTC.